This entry describes one T cell receptor (beta chain). The antigen remains unidentified. The sample originates from a study of T cells after yellow fever vaccination. Study-wide results and caveats: Some clonotypes were seen in both the CD4 and the CD8 compartments. These made up a small share and likely arose from convergent recombination. Peaking faster, on day 5 versus 15, the secondary response was nonetheless weaker.

The CDR3 runs 13 residues. Trimming took off 2 bases at V and 5 bases at J, with 13 bases between the two ends. CDR1 is SQVTM and CDR2 is ANQGSEA in the germline V gene. TCR cDNA, made by 5'RACE template switching, carried an added universal primer site and UMIs. TCRdb reprocessed the 5' RACE reads with MiXCR, giving one entry per CDR3 protein. The sample has about 360,000 distinct CDR3 sequences, roughly 6.2% seen once. This TCR derives from a man aged 30 to 45 who received the YFV17D yellow fever vaccine. The sample here was PBMCs, taken 5 days after the yellow fever booster vaccination. This chain links TRBV29-1 with TRBJ2-7; D unresolved. Here the CDR3 reads CSVESAAGHEQYF. In DNA form, the CDR3 reads TGCAGCGTTGAATCTGCAGCAGGCCACGAGCAGTACTTC.